A single sample gave rise to the 28 T cell receptor beta chains below, sequenced in a study of T cell repertoires in cytomegalovirus infection. TCRdb re-derived calls from the reads in MiXCR, one entry per CDR3 protein. Of about 310,000 distinct CDR3 sequences in the sample, roughly 15% were seen once. Input material: PBMCs. The receptors shown here come from a human donor in good health (CMV status not recorded). Some clones in this sample may be carry-over from other donors' samples.

This chain uses TRBV19 with TRBJ2-3, with 14 bases that match TRBD2. V trimming: 8 bases; J trimming: 6 bases; junction bases outside the gene matches: 16. The CDR3 extends over 18 amino acids. The V gene's germline CDR1 is LNHDA and CDR2 SQIVND (reference sequence). DNA of the CDR3: TGTGCCAGTTCCAAGGAGACTAGCGGGGGGGCTGCTCGCGATACGCAGTATTTT. Translation: CASSKETSGGAARDTQYF.

This clonotype was counted between two and nine times. The gene calls are TRBV12-3 or TRBV12-4 and TRBJ1-5; the match to TRBD1 covers 9 bases. Germline trimming cut 7 bases from V and 5 bases from J; bases unmatched to any gene: 6. This CDR3 has 14 amino acids. DNA of the CDR3: TGTGCCAGCACCCAGACAGGGGGTTATCAGCCCCAGCATTTT. It encodes CASTQTGGYQPQHF.

This clonotype showed up many times. The chain is built from TRBV7-2 and TRBJ1-1; D is perhaps TRBD1 (5 bases). Germline values: CDR1 SGHTA, CDR2 FQGNSA. The CDR3 sequence is 15 residues long. V was cut by 1 base and J by 4 bases, with 13 bases left in between. The CDR3 loop reads CASSLGQPLGTEAFF. The CDR3 bases are TGTGCCAGCAGCTTAGGACAGCCCTTAGGCACTGAAGCTTTCTTT.

This clonotype turned up a few times. This sequence joins TRBV2 and TRBJ1-1; TRBD1 might be the D (5 bases). V was cut by 7 bases and J by 2 bases, with 14 bases left in between. The V gene's germline CDR1 is SNHLY and CDR2 FYNNEI. CDR3 length equals 14 residues. The CDR3 DNA is TGTGCCAGCAACGGGATCGACAGTAACACTGAAGCTTTCTTT. This translates into CASNGIDSNTEAFF.

This clonotype was detected many times. The rearrangement uses TRBV7-2 and TRBJ2-3, with TRBD2 matching 13 bases. The J segment lost 6 bases and the V segment lost 0 bases, leaving 6 bases of the junction unmatched. Germline V gives CDR1 SGHTA, CDR2 FQGNSA. This CDR3 is built from 17 residues. CDR3 bases: TGTGCCAGCAGCTTAGCGTGGTCGGGACTAGCGGGGGATACGCAGTATTTT. Its protein is CASSLAWSGLAGDTQYF.

The chain employs TRBV20-1 and TRBJ1-1, with TRBD1 identical over 7 bases. Per the germline V gene, CDR1 is DFQATT and CDR2 is SNEGSKA (reference sequence). V was clipped by 6 bases and J by 1 base; unmatched bases: 2. CDR3 length equals 12 residues. The CDR3 is CSAGQANTEAFF. The CDR3, as DNA: TGCAGTGCCGGACAGGCGAACACTGAAGCTTTCTTT.

This clonotype appeared many times. The V and J genes are TRBV7-8 and TRBJ1-3; maybe TRBD1 (5 bases). This CDR3 is 14 amino acids long. V lost 5 bases and J 3 bases, leaving 11 bases between the germline ends. The germline V gene encodes CDR1 SGHVS and CDR2 FQNEAQ. The CDR3 region is CASSIGTYGNTIYF. CDR3 in DNA: TGTGCCAGCAGCATAGGGACTTATGGAAACACCATATATTTT.

This clonotype has at least ten counts. The chain couples TRBV7-2 to TRBJ2-1; D not resolved. This CDR3 has 11 residues. Germline V lookup: CDR1 SGHTA, CDR2 FQGNSA. V lost 5 bases, J lost 4 bases, and 3 bases lay in between. CDR3 sequence (DNA): TGTGCCAGCAGCGGATACAATGAGCAGTTCTTC. Protein: CASSGYNEQFF.

This clonotype occurred a few times. This sequence joins TRBV6-5 and TRBJ2-7, with TRBD1 matching over 11 bases. Germline V gives CDR1 MNHEY, CDR2 SVGAGI. CDR3 length: 17 residues. Trimming at V came to 6 bases and at J to 1 base, leaving 11 bases not matched to a gene. The CDR3 DNA reads TGTGCCAGCAGCCGAAATATGGGGACAGGGGGTTCCTACGAGCAGTACTTC. This sequence encodes CASSRNMGTGGSYEQYF.

Many counts were recorded for this clonotype. The chain carries TRBV7-2 and TRBJ1-2, with 11 bases fitting TRBD1. Germline V gene data show CDR1 as SGHTA and CDR2 as FQGNSA. The CDR3 extends over 15 amino acids. Germline trimming cut 5 bases from V and 4 bases from J; bases unmatched to any gene: 6. The CDR3 sequence: CASSRSGTGGYGYTF. The CDR3 region has the DNA TGTGCCAGCAGCCGATCTGGGACAGGGGGCTATGGCTACACCTTC.

To note about this clonotype: The junction shows a germline mismatch at one end, possibly a read error. The rearrangement joins TRBV28 to TRBJ2-7; possibly TRBD2 for D (5 bases). The CDR3 spans 11 residues. Germline V CDR1 and CDR2: MDHEN, SYDVKM. The CDR3: CASSPPGVLHF. CDR3 DNA sequence: TGTGCCAGCAGTCCCCCCGGGGTATTGCACTTC. The full variable domain, its missing parts supplied by reference TRBV28 and TRBJ2-7, is DVKVTQSSRYLVKRTGEKVFLECVQDMDHENMFWYRQDPGLGLRLIYFSYDVKMKEKGDIPEGYSVSREKKERFSLILESASTNQTSMYLCASSPPGVLHFGPGTRLTVT.

This clonotype was seen only a few times. The rearrangement uses TRBV20-1 and TRBJ1-2; TRBD1 is a possible D gene (5 bases). Trimming removed 0 bases at V and 7 bases at J, with 15 bases between. The CDR3 totals 14 residues. CDR1 and CDR2 (germline): DFQATT, SNEGSKA (reference sequence). This CDR3 reads CSARDRGGVAGYTF. CDR3 in DNA: TGCAGTGCTAGAGATCGGGGGGGGGTGGCTGGCTACACCTTC.

This clonotype was found a few times. V gene TRBV27 combines with J gene TRBJ1-1, with D possibly matching TRBD1 (6 bases). Trimming pared 7 bases from V and 2 bases from J, leaving 17 bases between. The CDR3 has 15 amino acids. Germline CDR1 and CDR2: MNHEY and SMNVEV (reference sequence). DNA for the CDR3: TGTGCCAGCAAAACCGCCGGGACAATCAACACTGAAGCTTTCTTT. Translation gives CASKTAGTINTEAFF.

This clonotype was seen many times. This chain joins TRBV28 and TRBJ2-7, with D perhaps TRBD1 (5 bases). The V end lost 3 bases, the J end lost 1 base, and 19 bases lay between the germline ends. CDR1 is MDHEN, CDR2 SYDVKM, per germline. The CDR3 loop spans 17 amino acids. The CDR3: CASSLEHLPTESYEQYF. The CDR3 DNA reads TGTGCCAGCAGTTTGGAACACCTCCCGACAGAATCCTACGAGCAGTACTTC.

This clonotype was recorded many times. J is TRBJ2-4 and V is TRBV12-3 or TRBV12-4, with 7 nucleotides matching TRBD2. This CDR3 has 15 amino acids. With 3 bases clipped from V and 5 bases from J, the junction kept 7 bases outside the gene matches. CDR3 amino acids: CASSFGLGGENIQYF. In DNA, the CDR3 is TGTGCCAGCAGTTTTGGCTTGGGAGGGGAAAACATTCAGTACTTC.

This clonotype occurred many times. The V and J genes are TRBV6-2 or TRBV6-3 and TRBJ2-3; the match to TRBD2 covers 8 bases. With V trimmed by 0 bases and J by 2 bases, 7 bases remained unmatched. The CDR3 loop spans 17 amino acids. From germline, CDR1 is MNHEY and CDR2 SVGEGT. The CDR3 loop reads CASSYSWIAGYTDTQYF. The CDR3 nucleotides are TGTGCCAGCAGTTACTCTTGGATAGCGGGGTACACAGATACGCAGTATTTT.

This clonotype was observed at least ten times. This chain joins TRBV7-2 and TRBJ2-5; D may match TRBD1 or TRBD2 (6 bases each). The CDR3 contains 15 residues. Per germline, CDR1 SGHTA and CDR2 FQGNSA. V lost 5 bases and J 2 bases, leaving 15 bases between the germline ends. The CDR3 reads CASSQGREPQETQYF. The CDR3 DNA reads as TGTGCCAGCAGCCAGGGGCGGGAACCTCAAGAGACCCAGTACTTC. The full variable domain, with the rest looked up from reference TRBV7-2 and TRBJ2-5, is GAGVSQSPSNKVTEKGKDVELRCDPISGHTALYWYRQSLGQGLEFLIYFQGNSAPDKSGLPSDRFSAERTGGSVSTLTIQRTQQEDSAVYLCASSQGREPQETQYFGPGTRLLVL.

The rearrangement links TRBV2 to TRBJ2-5; either TRBD1 or TRBD2 may fit D (5 bases each). The CDR3 loop spans 13 amino acids. The germline gives CDR1 SNHLY, CDR2 FYNNEI. With 10 bases removed from V and 4 bases from J, the gap between germline ends came to 16 bases. CDR3 in DNA: TGTGCCACCATATCCGGGACGGGAGAGACCCAGTACTTC. Its protein product is CATISGTGETQYF.

Ten or more counts support this clonotype. V is TRBV20-1 and J is TRBJ2-2; maybe TRBD2 (6 bases). The CDR3 contains 14 residues. Deletions cut 5 bases from V and 0 bases from J, with 10 bases between. Per germline, CDR1 DFQATT and CDR2 SNEGSKA (reference sequence). In DNA, the CDR3 is TGCAGTGCTCTAGCGCACACGAACACCGGGGAGCTGTTTTTT. This sequence encodes CSALAHTNTGELFF.

This clonotype has a count of ten or more. The J gene is TRBJ2-7, the V gene TRBV7-2, with a possible D match to TRBD2 (5 bases). Looked up from germline, CDR1 is SGHTA and CDR2 is FQGNSA. V lost 2 bases, J lost 3 bases, and 8 bases lay in between. The CDR3 runs 13 residues. CDR3 bases: TGTGCCAGCAGCTTAACGGAGGACTACGAGCAGTACTTC. This encodes CASSLTEDYEQYF.

V gene TRBV19 combines with J gene TRBJ1-5, with D unclear. This CDR3 is 12 amino acids long. Germline CDR1 and CDR2: LNHDA and SQIVND (reference sequence). Between the trimmed V and J ends, which lost 3 bases and 9 bases, there was a span of 9 bases. As DNA, the CDR3 is TGTGCCAGTAGTATGCCCTCCCGGCCCCAGCATTTT. It yields the protein CASSMPSRPQHF.

The chain joins TRBV4-2 to TRBJ1-4; a possible D gene is TRBD1 (5 bases). Germline V gene lookup returns CDR1 LGHNA and CDR2 YNFKEQ. The CDR3 contains 17 residues. Trimming removed 0 bases from V and 6 bases from J, with 17 bases in between. CDR3 sequence: CASSQDLRGTGYEKLFF. The CDR3 DNA follows: TGTGCCAGCAGCCAAGATCTTCGGGGGACGGGATATGAAAAACTGTTTTTT.

This clonotype was observed at least ten times. The rearrangement uses TRBV7-2 and TRBJ2-5; 10 nucleotides match TRBD2. The CDR3 length is 17 residues. The trim removed 5 bases at V and 3 bases at J, leaving 12 bases unmatched. From germline, CDR1 is SGHTA and CDR2 FQGNSA. For the CDR3, the DNA is TGTGCCAGCAGCGTGCGAGCTAGCGGGGGATCTAAAGAGACCCAGTACTTC. Protein: CASSVRASGGSKETQYF.

This clonotype was seen more than once but under ten times. The rearrangement links TRBV28 to TRBJ2-3; D unclear. The CDR3 consists of 17 residues. Trimming took off 6 bases at V and 4 bases at J, with 23 bases between the two ends. CDR1 and CDR2 (germline): MDHEN, SYDVKM. The CDR3 protein is CASRAYGSQGHADTQYF. DNA for the CDR3: TGTGCCAGCAGGGCCTACGGGTCCCAAGGGCACGCAGATACGCAGTATTTT.

The chain couples TRBV27 to TRBJ1-1; D gene unclear. Germline V gives CDR1 MNHEY, CDR2 SMNVEV (reference sequence). V was clipped by 8 bases and J by 1 base, with 11 bases between them. The CDR3 is 13 residues long. This chain's CDR3 is CASGLFRNTEAFF. CDR3 DNA: TGTGCCAGCGGGTTGTTCAGGAACACTGAAGCTTTCTTT.

This clonotype came up a few times. This sequence joins TRBV19 and TRBJ2-2, with TRBD2 matching 8 bases. Looked up from germline, CDR1 is LNHDA and CDR2 is SQIVND (reference sequence). V gave up 9 bases and J gave up 4 bases; unmatched junction bases: 10. There are 15 residues in the CDR3. The CDR3 spells CASRTGTSSTGELFF. The CDR3 DNA reads as TGTGCCAGCCGAACCGGGACTAGTTCCACCGGGGAGCTGTTTTTT.

This clonotype has a count of ten or more. The rearrangement links TRBV7-3 to TRBJ2-5; unclear D gene. V was clipped by 5 bases and J by 1 base, with 8 bases between them. CDR3 length: 13 residues. Germline CDR1 is SGHTA and CDR2 is FQGTGA. The DNA for the CDR3 is TGTGCCAGCAGCACTAACATCCAAGAGACCCAGTACTTC. Its translation: CASSTNIQETQYF.

The rearrangement uses TRBV24-1 and TRBJ2-3; D perhaps matches TRBD1 (6 bases). Trimming pared 7 bases from V and 0 bases from J, leaving 16 bases between. Per the germline V gene, CDR1 is KGHDR and CDR2 is SFDVKD. The CDR3 loop spans 16 amino acids. CDR3 DNA sequence: TGTGCCACCAGCGGACACAGGGTCGACAGCACAGATACGCAGTATTTT. Its translation is CATSGHRVDSTDTQYF.